The 11 T cell receptor beta chains below all came from one sample that was sequenced in a study of PD-L1 blockade in urothelial cancer. Data came from immunoSEQ multiplex PCR; TCRdb stores just in-frame clones and leaves some out. Altogether roughly 56,000 clones are present, about four fifths being singletons, with the ten largest covering 4% to 5.5%. Source: PBMCs, taken around atezolizumab (anti-PD-L1) treatment. These receptors were collected from a man aged 65 to 85 with urothelial cancer.

This rearrangement joins TRBV19 to TRBJ2-1, with D possibly being TRBD1 (6 bases). This CDR3 has 12 amino acids. CDR1 is LNHDA and CDR2 is SQIVND in the germline V gene (reference sequence). Trimming left V 7 bases short and J 5 bases short, with 9 bases between. The CDR3 protein is CASKGEHNEQFF. The DNA of the CDR3 is TGTGCCAGTAAGGGGGAGCACAATGAGCAGTTCTTC.

The CDR3 sequence: CASSIDRLAGTQYF. The CDR3 DNA reads TGTGCCAGTAGTATAGATCGCCTCGCGGGAACGCAGTATTTT. This chain uses TRBV19 with TRBJ2-3; D is possibly TRBD2 (6 bases). Germline CDR1 and CDR2: LNHDA and SQIVND (reference sequence). V lost 0 bases, J lost 9 bases, and 13 bases lay in between. This CDR3 has 14 amino acids.

The V gene is TRBV2, the J gene TRBJ1-6, with D possibly being TRBD1 (5 bases). In germline, CDR1 is SNHLY, CDR2 FYNNEI. The V gene lost 10 bases and the J gene lost 5 bases, with 15 bases spanning the gap. The CDR3 contains 14 residues. The CDR3 reads CATGRRQNNSPLHF. CDR3 nucleotides: TGTGCCACCGGCAGGAGACAGAATAATTCACCCCTCCACTTT. The complete variable domain, with remaining parts taken from reference TRBV2 and TRBJ1-6, reads EPEVTQTPSHQVTQMGQEVILRCVPISNHLYFYWYRQILGQKVEFLVSFYNNEISEKSEIFDDQFSVERPDGSNFTLKIRSTKLEDSAMYFCATGRRQNNSPLHFGNGTRLTVT.

V usage is TRBV5-1 and J usage is TRBJ1-1; the D gene is possibly TRBD1 (5 bases). V dropped 2 bases and J dropped 5 bases, with 19 bases sitting between them. The germline V gene has CDR1 SGHRS and CDR2 YFSETQ. The CDR3 is made up of 16 amino acids. DNA for the CDR3: TGCGCCAGCAGCTTCGTCGGGGGAGGCGTGGGGACTGAAGCTTTCTTT. Amino acid sequence: CASSFVGGGVGTEAFF.

This clone was observed a handful of times. V is TRBV7-3 and J is TRBJ2-7, with D hard to call. The CDR3 covers 14 residues. Germline loops: CDR1 SGHTA, CDR2 FQGTGA. Trimming cost V 1 base and J 0 bases, with 7 bases left between them. CDR3 nucleotides: TGTGCCAGCAGCTTAATCCCGGGCTCCTACGAGCAGTACTTC. Protein product: CASSLIPGSYEQYF.

The V call is TRBV27, the J call TRBJ2-3; no clear D. Germline CDR1 is MNHEY and CDR2 is SMNVEV (reference sequence). Between the trimmed V and J ends, which lost 3 bases and 6 bases, there was a span of 7 bases. The CDR3 is made up of 12 amino acids. CDR3 residues: CASSFDGDTQYF. As DNA, the CDR3 is TGTGCCAGCAGTTTCGACGGGGATACGCAGTATTTT.

The rearrangement uses TRBV21-1 and TRBJ2-2; TRBD2 is the table's D call, not checked against the DNA. TRBV21-1 is marked as a pseudogene. There are 17 residues in the CDR3. The CDR3 region is CASSAEEAGGPTGELFF. CDR3 bases: TGTGCCAGCAGCGCAGAGGAAGCGGGAGGGCCCACCGGGGAGCTGTTTTTT.

Regarding this clone: Germline is not matched at one junction end, which may reflect a read error. The rearrangement uses TRBV7-7 and TRBJ2-2; perhaps TRBD1 as D (7 bases). Germline V lookup: CDR1 SSHAT, CDR2 FNYEAQ (reference sequence). There are 16 residues in the CDR3. CDR3 amino acids: CASSLSGGSGTGELFF. In nucleotides, the CDR3 is TGTGCTAGCAGCTTATCAGGGGGGAGTGGCACCGGGGAGCTGTTTTTT.

This clone turned up a few times. This chain links TRBV6-1 with TRBJ2-1; D perhaps matches TRBD1 (6 bases). Trimming removed 5 bases from V and 4 bases from J, with 15 bases in between. The CDR3 is 15 amino acids. Germline CDR1 MNHNS, CDR2 SASEGT. The CDR3 sequence is CASSSYRELYNEQFF. In DNA, the CDR3 is TGTGCCAGCAGTTCTTACAGGGAGCTATACAATGAGCAGTTCTTC.

This clone is categorized as medium-sized (0.01 to 0.1%). The V gene is TRBV9, the J gene TRBJ2-7, with D possibly being TRBD1 (5 bases). Germline CDR1 SGDLS, CDR2 YYNGEE. V lost 5 bases to trimming and J lost 0 bases, with 15 bases between them. The length of the CDR3 is 15 residues. The CDR3 region is CASSSTGAPSYEQYF. CDR3 DNA: TGTGCCAGCAGTTCCACAGGAGCGCCCTCCTACGAGCAGTACTTC.

CDR3 sequence (DNA): TGCGCCAGCAGCCAAGAGTCACAGGGGTCCAATCAGCCCCAGCATTTT. Amino acids: CASSQESQGSNQPQHF. V usage is TRBV4-1 and J usage is TRBJ1-5; the match to TRBD1 covers 7 bases. The CDR3 runs to 16 residues. The V segment lost 0 bases and the J segment 3 bases; nucleotides outside the gene matches: 5. Germline loops: CDR1 MGHRA, CDR2 YSYEKL.